The 30 T cell receptor beta chains presented below share a single source sample, sequenced in a study of TET2 disruption in CD19-targeted CAR T cells. Treatment: autologous CTL019 cells: CD19 CAR with 4-1BB and CD3 zeta domains. No antigens are known for them. The data were produced by immunoSEQ multiplex PCR, yet TCRdb's version contains in-frame clones alone and is incomplete. This listing includes tens of thousands of clones. The material was CD8- CAR+ T cells sorted from cultured blood T cells, obtained for CD19 CAR T cell therapy. Indicated subset: CD8-negative CAR-positive T cells from the infusion product. These receptors all come from a man aged 65 to 79 with chronic lymphocytic leukemia.

On this clone: The read ends 3 residues before the CDR3 terminus; that terminus is restored from the germline J gene. This same CDR3 is encoded by further DNA sequences in the sample. The chain couples TRBV18 to TRBJ2-1, with TRBD2 as a possible D gene (7 bases). The CDR3 has 20 amino acids. Germline lookup yields CDR1 KGHSH and CDR2 LQKENI. The ends were cut back, 0 bases at V and 9 bases at J, with 30 bases in the middle. CDR3 bases read: TGTGCCAGCTCACCACCGGGGGGGGCCCCGGCAGCGGGCGCCGGGAGTGAG. This encodes CASSPPGGAPAAGAGSE. The whole CDR3 sequence reads CASSPPGGAPAAGAGSEQFF. Variable domain in full (rest from reference TRBV18 and TRBJ2-1): NAGVMQNPRHLVRRRGQEARLRCSPMKGHSHVYWYRQLPEEGLKFMVYLQKENIIDESGMPKERFSAEFPKEGPSILRIQQVVRGDSAAYFCASSPPGGAPAAGAGSEQFFGPGTRLTVL.

Concerning this clone: Sequence at one end of the junction differs from germline and may be a read error. The read ends 3 residues early relative to the CDR3; the germline J gene fills the gap. The sample has other DNA sequences that encode this CDR3 too. The chain is built from TRBV19 and TRBJ1-3; the D gene is possibly TRBD1 (5 bases). This CDR3 region has 14 residues. Germline-derived CDR1 and CDR2 are LNHDA and SQIVND (reference sequence). This CDR3 is CASRSGQSGNTIYF. The sequenced part of the CDR3 DNA is TGTGCCAGTAGGTCCGGACAATCTGGAAACACT.

As for this clone: The read stops 3 residues short of the end of the CDR3; the missing end is completed from the germline J gene. J is TRBJ1-5 and V is TRBV12-3 or TRBV12-4, with D possibly TRBD1 on 6 matching bases. CDR3 length: 15 amino acids. With 3 bases removed from V and 3 bases from J, the gap between germline ends came to 12 bases. The DNA read from the CDR3 is TGTGCCAGCAGTTTTTCAGGGGCTCCCAATCAGCCC. Residues: CASSFSGAPNQP. The entire CDR3 reads CASSFSGAPNQPQHF.

With respect to this clone: The read falls 3 residues short of the CDR3 end, and the missing part is taken from the germline J gene. The chain uses TRBV18 and TRBJ2-7; TRBD1 matches at 9 bases. CDR3 length: 15 residues. CDR1 and CDR2 from the germline V gene are KGHSH and LQKENI. Trimming cost V 4 bases and J 2 bases; bases outside gene matches: 6. Here the CDR3 reads CASSQSQGAPYEQYF. The CDR3 bases that were read are TGTGCCAGCTCACAATCACAGGGGGCTCCCTACGAG.

Of note for this clone: The read terminates 3 residues ahead of where the CDR3 ends, so the germline J gene completes it. The gene calls are TRBV4-2 and TRBJ2-4; a possible D gene is TRBD1 (6 bases). This CDR3 comprises 12 residues. Germline assignment: CDR1 LGHNA and CDR2 YNFKEQ. The sequenced CDR3 bases are TGTGCCAGCAGCCAAGATAGACAGGTT. It codes for CASSQDRQV. The whole CDR3 protein reads CASSQDRQVQYF.

With respect to this clone: The read terminates 3 residues ahead of where the CDR3 ends, so the germline J gene completes it. The chain links TRBV29-1 to TRBJ2-4, with 8 bases matching TRBD1. Per the germline V gene, CDR1 is SQVTM and CDR2 is ANQGSEA. CDR3 size: 12 residues. The CDR3 loop reads CSVSTGDQPQYF. The part of the CDR3 DNA that was read is TGCAGCGTTTCGACAGGGGATCAGCCT. Combining the CDR3 with reference TRBV29-1 and TRBJ2-4 gives the whole variable domain SAVISQKPSRDICQRGTSLTIQCQVDSQVTMMFWYRQQPGQSLTLIATANQGSEATYESGFVIDKFPISRPNLTFSTLTVSNMSPEDSSIYLCSVSTGDQPQYFGAGTRLSVL.

The CDR3 bases that were read are TGTGCCAGCAGCGCTACCGGGACAGTCAACAATGAG. Residues: CASSATGTVNNE. The whole CDR3 protein is CASSATGTVNNEQFF. V gene TRBV9 combines with J gene TRBJ2-1; the match to TRBD1 covers 7 bases. The read ends 3 residues early relative to the CDR3; the germline J gene fills the gap. Per germline, CDR1 SGDLS and CDR2 YYNGEE. The trim removed 3 bases at V and 5 bases at J, leaving 8 bases unmatched. This CDR3 spans 15 amino acids.

With regard to this clone: The read comes to an end 3 residues before the CDR3 does, leaving the germline J gene to fill in the end. The chain combines TRBV5-4 with TRBJ2-7, with TRBD1 matching over 8 bases. V lost 2 bases to trimming and J lost 6 bases; unmatched junction nucleotides: 7. This CDR3 is built from 14 residues. Germline lookup yields CDR1 SGHNT and CDR2 YYREEE (reference sequence). The sequenced CDR3 bases are TGTGCCAGCAGCTTTCAAATTCAGGGGGCCGAG. Translating gives CASSFQIQGAE. The full CDR3 is CASSFQIQGAEQYF.

As for this clone: At one boundary the junction diverges from the germline segment, which might be a read error. The read ends 3 residues shy of where the CDR3 ends; the end is completed using the germline J gene. The chain joins TRBV4-2 to TRBJ1-2; 11 bases align to TRBD1. This CDR3 region has 13 residues. Per germline, CDR1 LGHNA and CDR2 YNFKEQ. CDR3 bases read: TGCGCCAGCAGCTCGGGACAGGGGGATGGC. It encodes CASSSGQGDG. Given in full, the CDR3 is CASSSGQGDGYTF.

With regard to this clone: The CDR3 end lies 3 residues beyond the end of the read and is filled in from the germline J gene. The V call is TRBV2, the J call TRBJ1-1, with TRBD1 matching over 10 bases. Trimming took 6 bases from V and 6 from J; bases not matched to a gene: 4. CDR1 and CDR2 from the germline V gene are SNHLY and FYNNEI. The CDR3 spans 13 residues. CDR3 amino acids: CASSFGQGAEAFF. The sequenced part of the CDR3 DNA is TGTGCCAGCAGCTTCGGACAGGGGGCTGAA.

A note on this clone: Coverage ceases 3 residues before the CDR3 finishes, and the germline J gene fills in the end. The rearrangement links TRBV4-1 to TRBJ1-5; 7 nucleotides match TRBD1. Trimming at V came to 3 bases and at J to 3 bases, leaving 5 bases not matched to a gene. Germline-derived CDR1 and CDR2 are MGHRA and YSYEKL. The CDR3 totals 15 residues. This CDR3 reads CASSHPDRVNQPQHF. Partial CDR3 DNA: TGCGCCAGCAGCCATCCAGACAGGGTCAATCAGCCC.

A note on this clone: Sequencing ends 3 residues short of the CDR3 end; the germline J gene provides the rest. V usage is TRBV7-3 and J usage is TRBJ2-3; D is perhaps TRBD2 (6 bases). Trimming shortened V by 2 bases and J by 0 bases, and 12 bases separated the two germline ends. The germline gives CDR1 SGHTA, CDR2 FQGTGA. This CDR3 is built from 16 residues. CDR3 bases read: TGTGCCAGCAGCTTAGGCTCGGCGGGGAGCACAGATACG. Translated: CASSLGSAGSTDT. The entire CDR3 sequence reads CASSLGSAGSTDTQYF.

Turning to this clone: The read ends 3 residues before the CDR3 terminus; that terminus is restored from the germline J gene. The chain combines TRBV9 with TRBJ2-7; weak D call: TRBD2 (5 bases). There are 14 residues in the CDR3. The germline V gene encodes CDR1 SGDLS and CDR2 YYNGEE. With 1 base removed from V and 6 bases from J, the gap between germline ends came to 14 bases. This chain's CDR3 is CASSVSGEDIEQYF. CDR3 DNA, as far as it was read: TGTGCCAGCAGCGTATCCGGGGAAGATATCGAG.

As to this clone: Coverage ceases 3 residues before the CDR3 finishes, and the germline J gene fills in the end. This specimen includes other DNA sequences encoding the same CDR3. The chain is built from TRBV28 and TRBJ1-2, with TRBD1 identical over 9 bases. Germline V lookup: CDR1 MDHEN, CDR2 SYDVKM. This CDR3 has 12 amino acids. The DNA read from the CDR3 is TGTGCCAGCAGAGGACAGGGGTTGGGC. Residues: CASRGQGLG. The full CDR3 sequence reads CASRGQGLGYTF.

Concerning this clone itself: The read terminates 3 residues ahead of where the CDR3 ends, so the germline J gene completes it. The chain joins TRBV12-3 or TRBV12-4 to TRBJ2-2, with D tentatively TRBD2 (6 bases). Trimming removed 7 bases from V and 5 bases from J, with 11 bases in between. CDR3 length equals 13 residues. The covered CDR3 bases are TGTGCCAGCAAGGAGGGTCGGACCGGGGAG. It translates to CASKEGRTGE. The CDR3 as a whole reads CASKEGRTGELFF.

Details on this clone: Read data end 3 residues before the CDR3 end; the end is taken from the germline J gene. The rearrangement links TRBV19 to TRBJ1-1; the match to TRBD1 covers 11 bases. V lost 4 bases and J lost 5; bases outside the gene matches: 9. The CDR3 has 16 amino acids. Germline V gene sequence: CDR1 LNHDA, CDR2 SQIVND (reference sequence). The part of the CDR3 DNA that was read is TGTGCCAGTAGTACCCCGGACAGGGGGCGTGGGACTGAA. Translating gives CASSTPDRGRGTE. The entire CDR3 is CASSTPDRGRGTEAFF. The full variable domain, with the rest looked up from reference TRBV19 and TRBJ1-1, is DGGITQSPKYLFRKEGQNVTLSCEQNLNHDAMYWYRQDPGQGLRLIYYSQIVNDFQKGDIAEGYSVSREKKESFPLTVTSAQKNPTAFYLCASSTPDRGRGTEAFFGQGTRLTVV.

On this clone itself: A junction end diverges from the germline sequence, so it may reflect a read error. Read coverage stops 3 residues before the CDR3 terminus; the germline J gene supplies the remainder. The sample carries other DNA sequences with the same CDR3. The chain joins TRBV2 to TRBJ1-3, with D tentatively TRBD1 (5 bases). The germline V gene has CDR1 SNHLY and CDR2 FYNNEI. The CDR3 loop spans 12 amino acids. CDR3 sequence reads: CASKGDGNTIYF. The sequenced part of the CDR3 DNA is TGTGCCAGCAAAGGGGATGGAAACACT.

Notes on this clone: The read stops 3 residues short of the end of the CDR3; the missing end is completed from the germline J gene. The chain uses TRBV6-1 and TRBJ2-5; D gene unclear. Trimming stripped 5 bases from V and 5 bases from J, with 12 bases between. The germline V gene encodes CDR1 MNHNS and CDR2 SASEGT. The CDR3 loop spans 13 amino acids. CDR3 bases read: TGTGCCAGCAGTAAAGGGTACGGGGAGACC. This gives the protein CASSKGYGET. The entire CDR3 reads CASSKGYGETQYF.

On this clone: The observed sequence ends 3 residues before the CDR3 terminus, with the missing tail filled in from the germline J gene. The V call is TRBV3-1 (or the pseudogene TRBV3-2), the J call TRBJ2-5; D possibly corresponds to TRBD2 (6 bases). This CDR3 contains 15 residues. The germline V and J ends were trimmed by 1 base and 1 base, with 10 bases remaining between them. Germline V gives CDR1 LGHDT, CDR2 YNNKEL (reference sequence). The CDR3 loop reads CASSQGRGAQETQYF. The sequenced CDR3 bases are TGTGCCAGCAGCCAAGGCCGCGGGGCCCAAGAGACC.

On this clone itself: The read is 3 residues too short to cover the CDR3 end, so that end is filled in from the germline J gene. The gene calls are TRBV27 and TRBJ2-1; possible D gene TRBD1, 5 bases. The V gene's germline CDR1 is MNHEY and CDR2 SMNVEV (reference sequence). CDR3 length: 13 amino acids. Trimming shortened V by 8 bases and J by 5 bases, and 13 bases separated the two germline ends. The part of the CDR3 DNA that was read is TGTGCCAGCCGTGTAGGGGTGGACAATGAG. Encoded protein: CASRVGVDNE. The complete CDR3 reads CASRVGVDNEQFF.

Concerning this clone itself: The read ends 3 residues before the CDR3 terminus; that terminus is restored from the germline J gene. The chain combines TRBV4-2 with TRBJ1-6; perhaps TRBD1 as D (5 bases). The CDR3 length is 15 residues. V lost 0 bases and J 9 bases, leaving 12 bases between the germline ends. Germline loops: CDR1 LGHNA, CDR2 YNFKEQ. Incomplete CDR3 DNA: TGTGCCAGCAGCCAAGATAGAGGGGAACGTTCACCC. As protein: CASSQDRGERSP. The full CDR3 reads CASSQDRGERSPLHF.

A note on this clone: The CDR3 end is not reached by the read, which stops 3 residues before it; the germline J gene fills it in. V and J are TRBV20-1 and TRBJ2-7; TRBD2 matches at 11 bases. The length of the CDR3 is 15 residues. The V and J ends lost 0 bases and 5 bases, in that order; junction bases with no gene match: 6. Germline lookup yields CDR1 DFQATT and CDR2 SNEGSKA (reference sequence). CDR3 DNA, as far as it was read: TGCAGTGCTAGAGATATGATAGCGGGGGGGGACGAG. Its protein is CSARDMIAGGDE. The complete CDR3 sequence is CSARDMIAGGDEQYF.

Worth noting for this clone: With the read ending 3 residues before the CDR3 end, the germline J gene is used to fill in that end. The chain carries TRBV4-1 and TRBJ2-4, with TRBD2 matching over 11 bases. The germline CDR1 and CDR2 sequences are MGHRA and YSYEKL. The CDR3 has 18 residues. The CDR3 bases that were read are TGCGCCAGCAGCCAAGTCCTAGCGGGGGGCGGAAATCAAGAGACT. Protein: CASSQVLAGGGNQET. The full CDR3 protein reads CASSQVLAGGGNQETQYF.

In the case of this clone: Coverage ceases 3 residues before the CDR3 finishes, and the germline J gene fills in the end. This rearrangement joins TRBV7-9 to TRBJ1-1; D gene uncertain. Germline CDR1 is SEHNR and CDR2 is FQNEAQ (reference sequence). V lost 1 base and J 7 bases, leaving 7 bases between the germline ends. CDR3 size: 12 residues. CDR3 sequence: CASSLGGIEAFF. The DNA read from the CDR3 is TGTGCCAGCAGCTTAGGCGGTATTGAA.

A word on this clone: The read gets to within 3 residues of the CDR3 end, and the germline J gene fills in the rest. The rearrangement joins TRBV2 to TRBJ2-7, with D possibly matching TRBD1 (6 bases). The CDR3 length is 16 residues. V was trimmed by 7 bases and J by 0 bases, leaving 19 bases between them. CDR1 and CDR2 from the germline V gene are SNHLY and FYNNEI. The sequenced CDR3 bases are TGTGCCAGCAACCGTCCGTCCGGACAGACCTCCTACGAG. This codes for CASNRPSGQTSYE. The whole CDR3 sequence is CASNRPSGQTSYEQYF.

With regard to this clone: The observed sequence ends 3 residues before the CDR3 terminus, with the missing tail filled in from the germline J gene. The J gene is TRBJ2-3, the V gene TRBV5-1; TRBD2 aligns across 13 bases. Trimming took 3 bases from V and 4 from J; bases not matched to a gene: 8. In germline, CDR1 is SGHRS, CDR2 YFSETQ. This CDR3 contains 17 residues. The CDR3: CASSYLGLAGASDTQYF. The CDR3 DNA, read in part, is TGCGCCAGCAGCTACCTTGGACTAGCGGGGGCCTCAGATACG.

On this clone: The CDR3 is cut off 3 residues early in the read; its end comes from the germline J gene. This sequence joins TRBV18 and TRBJ1-1, with D perhaps TRBD1 (5 bases). V lost 2 bases, J lost 5 bases, and 12 bases lay in between. This CDR3 has 14 residues. CDR1 is KGHSH, CDR2 LQKENI, per germline. This CDR3 is CASSPARYRTEAFF. CDR3 bases read: TGTGCCAGCTCACCAGCCCGGTACAGGACTGAA.

A note on this clone: The read terminates 3 residues ahead of where the CDR3 ends, so the germline J gene completes it. The gene calls are TRBV18 and TRBJ2-3; 10 nucleotides align to TRBD1. This CDR3 has 16 amino acids. The V and J ends lost 2 bases and 4 bases, in that order; junction bases with no gene match: 6. Germline CDR1 reads KGHSH; CDR2 reads LQKENI. CDR3 loop: CASSPRTGGLSDTQYF. The part of the CDR3 DNA that was read is TGTGCCAGCTCACCAAGGACAGGGGGGCTTTCAGATACG. The whole variable domain, remainder taken from reference TRBV18 and TRBJ2-3, is NAGVMQNPRHLVRRRGQEARLRCSPMKGHSHVYWYRQLPEEGLKFMVYLQKENIIDESGMPKERFSAEFPKEGPSILRIQQVVRGDSAAYFCASSPRTGGLSDTQYFGPGTRLTVL.

This clone is deemed medium-sized by its frequency. Read coverage stops 3 residues before the CDR3 terminus; the germline J gene supplies the remainder. The rearrangement joins TRBV20-1 to TRBJ2-3, with 10 bases aligning to TRBD2. Germline V gene lookup returns CDR1 DFQATT and CDR2 SNEGSKA (reference sequence). This CDR3 comprises 14 residues. V was clipped by 5 bases and J by 3 bases; unmatched bases: 5. The CDR3 region is CSAPLAGNTDTQYF. Incomplete CDR3 DNA: TGCAGTGCTCCACTAGCGGGGAATACAGATACG.

CDR3 residues: CSANPAGQYTEAFF. The DNA read from the CDR3 is TGCAGTGCTAACCCAGCGGGGCAGTACACTGAA. V is TRBV20-1 and J is TRBJ1-1; D is possibly TRBD1 (5 bases). The read terminates 3 residues ahead of where the CDR3 ends, so the germline J gene completes it. The CDR3 covers 14 residues. V was shortened by 4 bases and J by 3 bases, with 15 bases between the two germline ends. Germline CDR1 and CDR2: DFQATT and SNEGSKA (reference sequence).